This is a list of T cell receptor beta chains from one sample in a study of blood T cell repertoires in COVID-19. Sequenced by immunoSEQ multiplex PCR; TCRdb stores in-frame clones only, minus some. The table shows some 350,000 clones, with 87% occurring only once. The material sequenced was PBMCs or T cells enriched from blood (not recorded which). These receptors all come from a woman younger than 45 who had recovered from COVID-19. Both conserved end residues are part of each CDR3. Size is omitted from some rows. Given values are once, few, many or a class for expanded clones.

j_gene,abundance,v_gene,CDR3aa
TRBJ1-2,NA,TRBV6-5,CASSSGTSNYGYTF
TRBJ2-2,NA,TRBV4-2,CASSQEGRGGQTGELFF
TRBJ1-4,NA,TRBV2,CASSDLSEKLFF
TRBJ1-6,NA,TRBV5-4,CASSLAGGSDSPLHF
TRBJ2-5,once,TRBV10-3,CAISRQGAGETQYF
TRBJ1-2,NA,TRBV29-1,CSVEEETGNGYTF
TRBJ1-4,NA,TRBV2,CASSRETGALGEKLFF
TRBJ1-1,NA,TRBV2,CASRWGPETEAFF
TRBJ2-7,NA,TRBV2,CASSPGQGAREQYF
TRBJ1-2,few,TRBV27,CASSLSTRDTGIYGYTF
TRBJ1-1,many,TRBV5-6,CASSLAGRGRTEAFF
TRBJ1-1,NA,TRBV12-5,CASGLTGGTEAFF
TRBJ1-1,NA,TRBV28,CASSLSNTEAFF
TRBJ2-7,NA,TRBV7-3,CASSLNALPGQGVPLSYEQYF
TRBJ1-6,NA,TRBV20-1,CSASQQGSSYNSPLHF
TRBJ2-1,NA,TRBV5-4,CASSLAGVSEQFF
TRBJ1-2,NA,TRBV5-4,CASSTAGTGGYGYTF
TRBJ1-4,NA,TRBV2,CASSEALGAAEKLFF
TRBJ1-4,NA,TRBV28,CASSLFGGLNEKLFF
TRBJ2-1,NA,TRBV6-5,CASSRAGGDNEQFF
TRBJ1-5,NA,TRBV2,CASSRSGRGFEQPQHF
TRBJ2-5,NA,TRBV10-2,CATSGLADSLPRQETQYF
TRBJ1-2,NA,TRBV7-2,CASSPQGAYGYTF
TRBJ2-1,NA,TRBV5-1,CASSIDGTSNEQFF
TRBJ2-7,NA,TRBV5-6,CASSLIAGGNYEQYF
TRBJ1-2,NA,TRBV6-5,CASRRGYGYTF
TRBJ2-2,NA,TRBV19,CASSSDSTGELFF
TRBJ1-2,NA,TRBV7-9,CASSIGQGASNYGYTF
TRBJ2-5,NA,TRBV10-3,CAISDLDRGRGETQYF
TRBJ1-1,NA,TRBV5-6,CASSFAGATEAFF